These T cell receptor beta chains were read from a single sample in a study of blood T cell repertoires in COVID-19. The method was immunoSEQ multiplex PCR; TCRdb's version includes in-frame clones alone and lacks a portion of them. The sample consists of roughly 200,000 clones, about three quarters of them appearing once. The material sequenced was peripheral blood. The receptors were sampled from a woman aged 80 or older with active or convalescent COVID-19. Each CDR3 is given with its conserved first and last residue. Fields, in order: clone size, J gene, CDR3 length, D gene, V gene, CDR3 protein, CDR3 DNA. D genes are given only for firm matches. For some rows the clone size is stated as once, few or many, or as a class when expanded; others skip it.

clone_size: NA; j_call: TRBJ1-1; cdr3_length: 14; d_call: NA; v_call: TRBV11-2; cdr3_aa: CASSFGQSRTEAFF; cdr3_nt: TGTGCCAGCAGCTTCGGACAGAGTCGAACTGAAGCTTTCTTT
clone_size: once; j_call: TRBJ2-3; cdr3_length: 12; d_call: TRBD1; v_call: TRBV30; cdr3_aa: CAEDRGADTQYF; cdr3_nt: TGTGCCGAGGACAGGGGGGCAGATACGCAGTATTTT
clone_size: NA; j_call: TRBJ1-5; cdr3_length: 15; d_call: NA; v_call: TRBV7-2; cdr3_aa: CASTHGTGTNQPQHF; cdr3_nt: TGTGCCAGCACCCACGGAACAGGGACCAATCAGCCCCAGCATTTT
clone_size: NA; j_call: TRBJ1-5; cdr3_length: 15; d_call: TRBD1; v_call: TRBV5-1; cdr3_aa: CASSPGQGAGEPQHF; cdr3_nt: TGCGCCAGCAGCCCCGGACAGGGGGCGGGGGAGCCCCAGCATTTT
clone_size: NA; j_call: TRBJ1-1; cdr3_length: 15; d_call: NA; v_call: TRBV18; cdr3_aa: CASSPPGGRNTEAFF; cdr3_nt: TGTGCCAGCTCACCACCCGGGGGTAGGAACACTGAAGCTTTCTTT
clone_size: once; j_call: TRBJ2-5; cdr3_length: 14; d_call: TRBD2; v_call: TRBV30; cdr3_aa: CAWSRGGGEETQYF; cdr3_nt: TGTGCCTGGAGTCGCGGGGGGGGAGAAGAGACCCAGTACTTC
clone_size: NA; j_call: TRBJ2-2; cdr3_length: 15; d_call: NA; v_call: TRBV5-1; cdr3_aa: CASSQGTANTGELFF; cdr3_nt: TGCGCCAGCAGCCAGGGGACGGCGAACACCGGGGAGCTGTTTTTT
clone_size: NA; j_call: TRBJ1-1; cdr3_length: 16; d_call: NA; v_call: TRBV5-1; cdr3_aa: CASSLMSGVGNTEAFF; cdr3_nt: TGCGCCAGCAGCTTGATGTCAGGGGTTGGAAACACTGAAGCTTTCTTT
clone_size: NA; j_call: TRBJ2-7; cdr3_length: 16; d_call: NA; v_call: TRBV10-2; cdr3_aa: CASSESGRLDSYEQYF; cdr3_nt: TGCGCCAGCAGTGAGTCGGGCAGGTTGGACTCCTACGAGCAGTACTTC
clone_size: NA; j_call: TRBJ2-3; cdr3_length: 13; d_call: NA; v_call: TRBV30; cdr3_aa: CAWSVPSFGTQYF; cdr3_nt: TGTGCCTGGAGTGTACCCAGTTTTGGTACGCAGTATTTT
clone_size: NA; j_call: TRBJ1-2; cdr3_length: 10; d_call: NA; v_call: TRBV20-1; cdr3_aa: CSANRAGYTF; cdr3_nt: TGCAGTGCCAACAGGGCTGGCTACACCTTC
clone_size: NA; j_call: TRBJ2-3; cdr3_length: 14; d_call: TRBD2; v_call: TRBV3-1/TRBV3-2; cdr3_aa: CASSRRGGPDTQYF; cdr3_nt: TGTGCCAGCAGCAGGCGGGGGGGCCCAGATACGCAGTATTTT
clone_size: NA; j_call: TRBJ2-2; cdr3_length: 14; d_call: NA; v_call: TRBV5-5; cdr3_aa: CASSRGSRGGELFF; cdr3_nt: TGTGCCAGCAGCCGAGGCAGTCGAGGCGGGGAGCTGTTTTTT
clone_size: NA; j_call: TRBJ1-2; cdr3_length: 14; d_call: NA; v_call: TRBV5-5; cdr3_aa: CASSFSAANYGYTF; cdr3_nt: TGTGCCAGCAGCTTTTCCGCGGCTAACTATGGCTACACCTTC
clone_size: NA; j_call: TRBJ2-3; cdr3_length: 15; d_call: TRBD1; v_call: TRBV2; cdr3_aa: CASSVGTGEGDTQYF; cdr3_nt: TGTGCCAGCAGTGTCGGGACAGGGGAAGGAGATACGCAGTATTTT
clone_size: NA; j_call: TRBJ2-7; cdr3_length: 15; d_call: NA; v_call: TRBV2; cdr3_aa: CASSAVRTALYEQYF; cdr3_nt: TGTGCCAGCAGTGCGGTCCGTACAGCACTCTACGAGCAGTACTTC
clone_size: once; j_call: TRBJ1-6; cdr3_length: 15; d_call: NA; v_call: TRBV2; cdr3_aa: CASSLATAYNSPLHF; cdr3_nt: TGTGCCAGCAGCCTCGCGACAGCGTATAATTCACCCCTCCACTTT
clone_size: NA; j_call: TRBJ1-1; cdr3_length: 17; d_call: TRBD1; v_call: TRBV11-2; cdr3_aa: CASSFFPPGQGHTEAFF; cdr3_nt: TGTGCCAGCAGCTTCTTTCCCCCGGGACAGGGGCACACTGAAGCTTTCTTT
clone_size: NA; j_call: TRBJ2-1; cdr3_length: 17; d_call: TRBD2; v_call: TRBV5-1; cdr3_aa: CASSLRGSGGPYNEQFF; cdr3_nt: TGCGCCAGCAGCTTGAGGGGTAGCGGGGGCCCCTACAATGAGCAGTTCTTC
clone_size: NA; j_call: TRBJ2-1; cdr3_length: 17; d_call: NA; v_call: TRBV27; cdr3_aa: CASSLKQRIEGLGEQFF; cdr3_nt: TGTGCCAGCAGTTTAAAGCAGCGAATAGAGGGTTTGGGTGAGCAGTTCTTC
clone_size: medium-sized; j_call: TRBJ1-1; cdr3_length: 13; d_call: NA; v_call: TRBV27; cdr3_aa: CASSTIHSTEAFF; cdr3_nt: TGTGCCAGCAGCACAATTCATTCCACTGAAGCTTTCTTT
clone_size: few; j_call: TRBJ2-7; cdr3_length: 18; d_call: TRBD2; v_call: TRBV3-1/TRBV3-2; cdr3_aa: CASSPHRTSGGPAYEQYF; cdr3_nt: TGTGCCAGCAGCCCTCATCGCACTAGCGGGGGGCCCGCCTACGAGCAGTACTTC
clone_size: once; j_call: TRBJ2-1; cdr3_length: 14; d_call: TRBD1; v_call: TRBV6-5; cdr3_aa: CASSTGQGRNEQFF; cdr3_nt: TGTGCCAGCAGTACGGGACAGGGACGTAATGAGCAGTTCTTC
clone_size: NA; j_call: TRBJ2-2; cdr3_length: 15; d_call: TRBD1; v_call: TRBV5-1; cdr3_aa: CASSVGTGNTGELFF; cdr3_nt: TGCGCCAGCAGCGTCGGGACAGGGAACACCGGGGAGCTGTTTTTT
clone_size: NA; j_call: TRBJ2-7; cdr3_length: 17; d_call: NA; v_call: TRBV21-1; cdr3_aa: CASTPAVAGGPLYEQYF; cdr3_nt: TGTGCCAGCACCCCGGCGGTAGCGGGGGGACCTCTATACGAGCAGTACTTC
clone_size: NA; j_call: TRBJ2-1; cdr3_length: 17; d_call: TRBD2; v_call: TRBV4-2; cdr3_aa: CASSQEDGLARDNEQFF; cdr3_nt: TGTGCCAGCAGCCAAGAAGACGGACTAGCAAGGGACAATGAGCAGTTCTTC
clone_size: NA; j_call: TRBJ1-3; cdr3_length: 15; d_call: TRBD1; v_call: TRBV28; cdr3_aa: CASSLPRGIGNTIYF; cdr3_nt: TGTGCCAGCAGTCTACCCAGGGGGATTGGAAACACCATATATTTT
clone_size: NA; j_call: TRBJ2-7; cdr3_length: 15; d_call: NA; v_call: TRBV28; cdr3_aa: CASSPPLGLNGEQYF; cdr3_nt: TGTGCCAGCAGCCCTCCGCTGGGCTTAAATGGGGAGCAGTACTTC
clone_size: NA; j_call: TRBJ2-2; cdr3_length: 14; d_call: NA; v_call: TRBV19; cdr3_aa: CASSISRGTGELFF; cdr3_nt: TGTGCCAGTAGTATAAGCAGGGGAACCGGGGAGCTGTTTTTT
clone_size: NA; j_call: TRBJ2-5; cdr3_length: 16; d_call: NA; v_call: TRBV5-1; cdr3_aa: CASSSPTGTYQETQYF; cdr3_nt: TGCGCCAGCAGCTCCCCGACAGGCACATACCAAGAGACCCAGTACTTC
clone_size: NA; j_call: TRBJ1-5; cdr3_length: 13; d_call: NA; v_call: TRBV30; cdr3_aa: CAWSVQPNQPQHF; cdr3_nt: TGTGCCTGGAGTGTACAGCCTAATCAGCCCCAGCATTTT
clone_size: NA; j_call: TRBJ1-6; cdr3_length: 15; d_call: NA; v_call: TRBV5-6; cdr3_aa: CASSPTHGASSPLHF; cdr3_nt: TGTGCCAGCAGCCCTACACATGGGGCGAGTTCACCCCTCCACTTT
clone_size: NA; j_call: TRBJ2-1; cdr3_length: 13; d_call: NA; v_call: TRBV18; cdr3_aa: CASSPREGGPQFF; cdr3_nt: TGTGCCAGCTCACCACGGGAGGGGGGGCCGCAGTTCTTC
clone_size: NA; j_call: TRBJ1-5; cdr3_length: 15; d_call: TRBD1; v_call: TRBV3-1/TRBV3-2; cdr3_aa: CASSPQGASNQPQHF; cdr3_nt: TGTGCCAGCAGCCCACAGGGGGCTAGCAATCAGCCCCAGCATTTT
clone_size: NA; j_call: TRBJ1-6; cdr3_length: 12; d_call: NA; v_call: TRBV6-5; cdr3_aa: CASGGYNSPLHF; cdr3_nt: TGTGCCAGCGGGGGGTATAATTCACCCCTCCACTTT
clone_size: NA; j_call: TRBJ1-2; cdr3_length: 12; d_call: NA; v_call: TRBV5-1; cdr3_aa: CASSRGGDGYTF; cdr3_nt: TGCGCCAGCAGCCGGGGCGGGGACGGCTACACCTTC
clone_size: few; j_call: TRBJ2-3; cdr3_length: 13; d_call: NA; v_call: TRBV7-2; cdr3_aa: CASSSRGVDTQYF; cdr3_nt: TGTGCCAGCAGCTCGCGGGGAGTAGATACGCAGTATTTT
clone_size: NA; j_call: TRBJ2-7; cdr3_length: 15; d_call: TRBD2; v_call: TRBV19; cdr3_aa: CASTPFAGGSYEQYF; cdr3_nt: TGTGCCAGTACCCCATTTGCGGGGGGCTCCTACGAGCAGTACTTC
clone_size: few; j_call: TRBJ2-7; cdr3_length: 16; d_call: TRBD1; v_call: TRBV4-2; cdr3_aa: CASSQDLVGGEYEQYF; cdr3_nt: TGTGCCAGCAGCCAAGATCTGGTAGGGGGCGAATACGAGCAGTACTTC
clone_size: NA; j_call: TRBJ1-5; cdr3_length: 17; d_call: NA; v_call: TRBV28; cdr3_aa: CASSLSSRASGNQPQHF; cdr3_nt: TGTGCCAGCAGTTTATCCAGCAGGGCAAGCGGCAATCAGCCCCAGCATTTT
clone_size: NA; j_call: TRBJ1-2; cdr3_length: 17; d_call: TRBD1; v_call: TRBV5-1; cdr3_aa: CASSLVAGGNSAYGYTF; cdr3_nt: TGCGCCAGCAGCTTGGTGGCAGGGGGTAACAGTGCCTATGGCTACACCTTC
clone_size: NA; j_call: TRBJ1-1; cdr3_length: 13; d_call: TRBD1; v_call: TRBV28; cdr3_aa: CASSQGAYTEAFF; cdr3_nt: TGTGCCAGCAGTCAGGGGGCCTACACTGAAGCTTTCTTT
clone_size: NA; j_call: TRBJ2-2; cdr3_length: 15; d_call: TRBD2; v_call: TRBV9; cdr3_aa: CASSVRGGNTGELFF; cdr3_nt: TGTGCCAGCAGCGTCCGGGGGGGGAACACCGGGGAGCTGTTTTTT
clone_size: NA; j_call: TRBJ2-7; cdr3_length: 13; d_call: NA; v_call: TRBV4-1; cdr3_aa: CASSQLSTYEQYF; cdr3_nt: TGCGCCAGCAGCCAGCTAAGCACCTACGAGCAGTACTTC
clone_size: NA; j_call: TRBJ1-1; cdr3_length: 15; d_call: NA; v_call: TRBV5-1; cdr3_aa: CASSWSAGGNTEAFF; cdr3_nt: TGCGCCAGCAGCTGGTCCGCGGGGGGGAACACTGAAGCTTTCTTT
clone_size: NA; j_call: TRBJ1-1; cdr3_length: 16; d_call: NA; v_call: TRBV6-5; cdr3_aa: CASSSRDGGMNTEAFF; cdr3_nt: TGTGCCAGCAGTTCCCGGGACGGAGGGATGAACACTGAAGCTTTCTTT
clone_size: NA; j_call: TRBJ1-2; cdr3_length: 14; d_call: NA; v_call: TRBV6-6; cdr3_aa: CASSTGGGNYGYTF; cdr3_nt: TGTGCCAGCAGTACCGGTGGGGGGAACTATGGCTACACCTTC
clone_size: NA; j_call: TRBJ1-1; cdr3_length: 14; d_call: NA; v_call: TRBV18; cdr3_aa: CASSPSLANYEAFF; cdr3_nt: TGTGCCAGCTCACCTTCTCTCGCCAACTATGAAGCTTTCTTT
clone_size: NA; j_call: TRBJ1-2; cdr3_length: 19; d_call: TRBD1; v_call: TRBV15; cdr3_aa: CATSRDWGQGDFFNYGYTF; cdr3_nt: TGTGCCACCAGCAGAGATTGGGGACAGGGGGATTTTTTTAACTATGGCTACACCTTC
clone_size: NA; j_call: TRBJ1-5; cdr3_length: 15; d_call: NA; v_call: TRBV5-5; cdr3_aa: CASSLTQGSNQPQHF; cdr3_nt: TGTGCCAGCAGCCTCACCCAGGGCAGCAATCAGCCCCAGCATTTT
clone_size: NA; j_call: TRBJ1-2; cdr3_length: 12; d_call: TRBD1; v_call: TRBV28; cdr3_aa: CASSLPGGGYTF; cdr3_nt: TGTGCCAGCAGTTTACCAGGGGGTGGCTACACCTTC
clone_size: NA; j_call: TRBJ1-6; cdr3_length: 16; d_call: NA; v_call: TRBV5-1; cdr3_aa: CASSPGGSSYNSPLHF; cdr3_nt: TGCGCCAGCAGCCCGGGCGGGAGCTCCTATAATTCACCCCTCCACTTT
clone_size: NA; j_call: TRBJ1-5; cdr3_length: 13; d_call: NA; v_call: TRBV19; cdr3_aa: CASSSSGMQPQHF; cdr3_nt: TGTGCCAGTAGTAGTTCAGGCATGCAGCCCCAGCATTTT
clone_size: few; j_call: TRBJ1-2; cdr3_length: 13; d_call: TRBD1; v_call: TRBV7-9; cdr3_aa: CASSLTGGSGYTF; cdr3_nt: TGTGCCAGCAGCTTAACAGGGGGTAGTGGCTACACCTTC